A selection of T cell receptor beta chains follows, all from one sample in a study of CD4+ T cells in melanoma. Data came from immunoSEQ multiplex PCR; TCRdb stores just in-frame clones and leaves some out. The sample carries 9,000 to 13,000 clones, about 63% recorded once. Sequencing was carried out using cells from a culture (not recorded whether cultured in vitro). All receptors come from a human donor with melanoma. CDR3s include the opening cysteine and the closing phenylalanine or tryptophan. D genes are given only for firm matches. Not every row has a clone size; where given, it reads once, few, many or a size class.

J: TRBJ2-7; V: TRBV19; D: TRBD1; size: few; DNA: TGTGCCAGTAGTTCACTAGGGACAGGCCTCTACGAGCAGTACTTC; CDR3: CASSSLGTGLYEQYF
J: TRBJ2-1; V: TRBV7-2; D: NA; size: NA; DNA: TGTGCCAGCTGCGCGGCAGGGAGCTCCTACAATGAGCAGTTCTTC; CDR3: CASCAAGSSYNEQFF
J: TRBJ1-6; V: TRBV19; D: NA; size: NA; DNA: TGTGCCAGTAGTGCGCAGGGACTGGCTTCACCCCTCCACTTT; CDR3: CASSAQGLASPLHF
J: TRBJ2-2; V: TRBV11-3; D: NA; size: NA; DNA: TGTGCCAGCAGCTCCCGGGACACCGGGGAGCTGTTTTTT; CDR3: CASSSRDTGELFF
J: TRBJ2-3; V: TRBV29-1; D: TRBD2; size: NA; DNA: TGCAGCGTTGTCAGCGGGACCCCAGATACGCAGTATTTT; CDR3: CSVVSGTPDTQYF
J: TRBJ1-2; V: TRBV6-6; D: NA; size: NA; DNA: TGTGCCAGCAGCCACGTCCGGACAGTTCCTTCGAGCTACACCTTC; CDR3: CASSHVRTVPSSYTF
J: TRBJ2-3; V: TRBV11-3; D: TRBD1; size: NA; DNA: TGTGCCAGCAGCTTAGTTCCTCCGGGACAGGGGGGATTGGATACGCAGTATTTT; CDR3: CASSLVPPGQGGLDTQYF
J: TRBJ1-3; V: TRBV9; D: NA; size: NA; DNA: TGTGCCAGCAGCGCCAGCCCGAGTACTGGAAACACCATATATTTT; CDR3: CASSASPSTGNTIYF
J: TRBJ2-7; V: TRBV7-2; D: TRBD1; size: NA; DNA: TGTGCCAGCAGCTTTGACAGGGGTGGCTACGAGCAGTACTTC; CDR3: CASSFDRGGYEQYF
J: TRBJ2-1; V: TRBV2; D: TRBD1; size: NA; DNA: TGTGCCAGCAGTGTGACATACAGGGGGAGCTCCTACAATGAGCAGTTCTTC; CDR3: CASSVTYRGSSYNEQFF
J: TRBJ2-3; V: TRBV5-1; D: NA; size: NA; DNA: TGCGCCAGCAGCTTGAGCAGGGTAGAAGATACGCAGTATTTT; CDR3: CASSLSRVEDTQYF
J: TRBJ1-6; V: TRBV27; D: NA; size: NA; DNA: TGTGCCAGCAGTTTCGCCCGGGACATCAATTCACCCCTCCACTTT; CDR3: CASSFARDINSPLHF
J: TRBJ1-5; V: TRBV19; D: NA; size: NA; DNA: TGTGCCAGTGGTTGGGGTTGGGGCAATCAGCCCCAGCATTTT; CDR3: CASGWGWGNQPQHF
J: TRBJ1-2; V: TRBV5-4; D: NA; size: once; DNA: TGTGCCACCAGAAAGACGGGTTTTTATGGCTACACCTTC; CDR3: CATRKTGFYGYTF
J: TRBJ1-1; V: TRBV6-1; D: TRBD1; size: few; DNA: TGTGCCAGCAGTGCTTCAAGAGGTCTCGGGACAGGGGGTGGAGCTTTCTTT; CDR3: CASSASRGLGTGGGAFF
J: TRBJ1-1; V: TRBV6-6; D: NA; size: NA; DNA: TGTGCCAGCAGTTCCCTCCCCGACCCGGCTTTCTTT; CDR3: CASSSLPDPAFF
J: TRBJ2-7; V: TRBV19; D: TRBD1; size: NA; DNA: TGTGCCAGTAGCAGGGACAGGGGTTCCTGGGGCTCCTACGAGCAGTACTTC; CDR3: CASSRDRGSWGSYEQYF
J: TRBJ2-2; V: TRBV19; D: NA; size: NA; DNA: TGTGCCAGTAGGACGACCTCGAACACCGGGGAGCTGTTTTTT; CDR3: CASRTTSNTGELFF
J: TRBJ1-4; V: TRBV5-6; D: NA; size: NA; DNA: TGTGCCAGCAGCTCCTTGGTCCGGGACACTTCCGGAACTAATGAAAAACTGTTTTTT; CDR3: CASSSLVRDTSGTNEKLFF
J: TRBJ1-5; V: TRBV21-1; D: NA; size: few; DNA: TGTGCCAGCATCCCCTTTCCGGGACAGGGGTTATCGCCCCAGCATTTT; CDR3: CASIPFPGQGLSPQHF
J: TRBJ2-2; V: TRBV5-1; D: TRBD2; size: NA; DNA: TGCGCCAGCAGCTTGGTGACTAGCGGCCTCTCCGGGGAGCTGTTTTTT; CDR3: CASSLVTSGLSGELFF
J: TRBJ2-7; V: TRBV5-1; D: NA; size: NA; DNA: TGCGCCAGCAGCTTGGCCGTCGGACGCAGGGACGAGCAGTACTTC; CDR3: CASSLAVGRRDEQYF
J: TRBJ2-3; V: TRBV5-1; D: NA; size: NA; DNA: TGCGCCAGCAGGCGGGGGCAGGGGGATCGAACGGATACGCAGTATTTT; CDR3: CASRRGQGDRTDTQYF
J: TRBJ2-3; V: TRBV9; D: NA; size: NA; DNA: TGTGCCAGCAGCGAAGGCGCCGGATCTAGCACAGATACGCAGTATTTT; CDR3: CASSEGAGSSTDTQYF